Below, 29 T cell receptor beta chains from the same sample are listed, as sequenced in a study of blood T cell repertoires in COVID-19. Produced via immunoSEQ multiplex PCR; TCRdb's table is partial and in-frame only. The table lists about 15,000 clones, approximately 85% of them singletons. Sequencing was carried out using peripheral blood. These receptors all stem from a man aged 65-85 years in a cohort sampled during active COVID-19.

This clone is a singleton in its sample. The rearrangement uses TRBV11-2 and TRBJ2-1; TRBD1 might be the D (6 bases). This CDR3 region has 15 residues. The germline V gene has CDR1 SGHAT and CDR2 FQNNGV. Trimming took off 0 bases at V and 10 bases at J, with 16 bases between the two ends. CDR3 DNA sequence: TGTGCCAGCAGCTTAGATTCAGGGGAATTTCGCGAGCAGTTCTTC. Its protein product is CASSLDSGEFREQFF.

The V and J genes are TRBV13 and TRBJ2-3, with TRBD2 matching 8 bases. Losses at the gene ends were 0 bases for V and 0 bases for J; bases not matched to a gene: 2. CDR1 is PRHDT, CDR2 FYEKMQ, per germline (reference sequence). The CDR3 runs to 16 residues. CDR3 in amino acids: CASSLGASGSTDTQYF. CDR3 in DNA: TGTGCCAGCAGCTTAGGGGCTAGCGGGAGCACAGATACGCAGTATTTT.

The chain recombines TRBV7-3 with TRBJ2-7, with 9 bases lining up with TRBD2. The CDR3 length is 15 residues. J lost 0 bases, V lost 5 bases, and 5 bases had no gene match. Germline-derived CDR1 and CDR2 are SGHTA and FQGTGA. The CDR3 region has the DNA TGTGCCAGCAGCCTGAAGACTAGCGGCTCCTACGAGCAGTACTTC. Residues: CASSLKTSGSYEQYF. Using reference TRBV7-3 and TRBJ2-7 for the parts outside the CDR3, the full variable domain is GAGVSQTPSNKVTEKGKYVELRCDPISGHTALYWYRQSLGQGPEFLIYFQGTGAADDSGLPNDRFFAVRPEGSVSTLKIQRTERGDSAVYLCASSLKTSGSYEQYFGPGTRLTVT.

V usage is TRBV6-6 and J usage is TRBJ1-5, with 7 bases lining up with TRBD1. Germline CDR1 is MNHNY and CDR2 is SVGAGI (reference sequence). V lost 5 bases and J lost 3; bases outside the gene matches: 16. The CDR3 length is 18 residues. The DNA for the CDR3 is TGTGCCAGCAGTCAGAATCCCAAGGGGGCCCACCTCAATCAGCCCCAGCATTTT. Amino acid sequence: CASSQNPKGAHLNQPQHF.

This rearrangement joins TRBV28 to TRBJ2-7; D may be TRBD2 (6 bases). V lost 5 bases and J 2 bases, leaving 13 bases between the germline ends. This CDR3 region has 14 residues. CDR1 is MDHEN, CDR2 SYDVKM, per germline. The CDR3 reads CASSLAGRTYEQYF. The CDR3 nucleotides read TGTGCCAGCAGTCTCGCGGGACGGACCTACGAGCAGTACTTC.

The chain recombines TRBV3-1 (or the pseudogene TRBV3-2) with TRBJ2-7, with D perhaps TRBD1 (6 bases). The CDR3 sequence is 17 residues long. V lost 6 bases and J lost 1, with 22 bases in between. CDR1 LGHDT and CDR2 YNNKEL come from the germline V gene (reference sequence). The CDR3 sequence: CASRPSSRAGESYEQYF. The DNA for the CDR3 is TGTGCCAGCAGGCCAAGTTCTAGGGCAGGGGAATCCTACGAGCAGTACTTC.

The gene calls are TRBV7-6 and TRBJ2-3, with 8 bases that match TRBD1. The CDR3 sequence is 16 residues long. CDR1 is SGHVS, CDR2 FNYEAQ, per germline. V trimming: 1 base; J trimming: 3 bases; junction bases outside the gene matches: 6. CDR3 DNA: TGTGCCAGCAGCTTAGGCCCGGGACAGGCGACAGATACGCAGTATTTT. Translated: CASSLGPGQATDTQYF.

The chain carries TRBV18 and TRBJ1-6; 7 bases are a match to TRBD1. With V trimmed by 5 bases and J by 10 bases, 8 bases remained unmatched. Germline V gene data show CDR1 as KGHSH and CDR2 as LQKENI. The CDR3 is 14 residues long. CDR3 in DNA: TGTGCCAGCTCAAGACAGGGTACAGGATCACCCCTCCACTTT. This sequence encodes CASSRQGTGSPLHF. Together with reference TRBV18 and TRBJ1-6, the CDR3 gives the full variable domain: NAGVMQNPRHLVRRRGQEARLRCSPMKGHSHVYWYRQLPEEGLKFMVYLQKENIIDESGMPKERFSAEFPKEGPSILRIQQVVRGDSAAYFCASSRQGTGSPLHFGNGTRLTVT.

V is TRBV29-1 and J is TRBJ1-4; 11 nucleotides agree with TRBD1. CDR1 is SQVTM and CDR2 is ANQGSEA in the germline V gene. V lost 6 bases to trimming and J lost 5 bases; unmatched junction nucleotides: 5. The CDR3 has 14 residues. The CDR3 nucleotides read TGCAGCGTAGCCCGGGACAGGGGGAATGAAAAACTGTTTTTT. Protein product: CSVARDRGNEKLFF.

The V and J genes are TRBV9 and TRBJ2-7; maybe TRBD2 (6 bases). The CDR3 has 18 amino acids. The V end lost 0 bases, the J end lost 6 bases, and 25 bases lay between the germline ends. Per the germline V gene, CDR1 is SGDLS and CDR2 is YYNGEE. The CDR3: CASSVEPGVSGMEVEQYF. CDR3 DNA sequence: TGTGCCAGCAGCGTAGAACCGGGAGTCTCCGGAATGGAGGTCGAGCAGTACTTC.

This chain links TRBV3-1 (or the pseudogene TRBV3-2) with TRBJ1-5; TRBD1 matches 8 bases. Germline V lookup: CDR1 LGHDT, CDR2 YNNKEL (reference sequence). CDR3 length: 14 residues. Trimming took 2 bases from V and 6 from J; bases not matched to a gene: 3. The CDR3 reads CASSQQGAGQPQHF. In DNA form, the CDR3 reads TGTGCCAGCAGCCAACAGGGGGCGGGTCAGCCCCAGCATTTT.

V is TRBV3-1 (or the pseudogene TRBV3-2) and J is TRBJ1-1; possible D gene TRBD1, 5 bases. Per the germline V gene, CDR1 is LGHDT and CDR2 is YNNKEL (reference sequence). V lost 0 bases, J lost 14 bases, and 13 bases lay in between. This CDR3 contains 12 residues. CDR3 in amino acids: CASSQDGGSEFF. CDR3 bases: TGTGCCAGCAGCCAAGACGGGGGGTCGGAATTCTTT.

The DNA of the CDR3 is TGTGCCAGCAGCATGGGACAGGGGGCGCGAGAGCAGTACTTC. Translation: CASSMGQGAREQYF. This sequence joins TRBV13 and TRBJ2-7; TRBD1 matches 12 bases. Losses at the gene ends were 5 bases for V and 7 bases for J; bases not matched to a gene: 6. The CDR3 spans 14 residues. Germline loops: CDR1 PRHDT, CDR2 FYEKMQ (reference sequence).

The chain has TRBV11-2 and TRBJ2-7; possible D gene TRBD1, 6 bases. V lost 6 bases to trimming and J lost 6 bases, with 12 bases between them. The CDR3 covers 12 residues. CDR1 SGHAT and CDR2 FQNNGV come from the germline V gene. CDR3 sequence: CASSQTGFEQYF. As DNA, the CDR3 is TGTGCCAGCAGTCAAACAGGGTTCGAGCAGTACTTC.

CDR3 residues: CASSDQGWQETQYF. DNA of the CDR3: TGTGCCAGCAGTGATCAGGGTTGGCAAGAGACCCAGTACTTC. The gene calls are TRBV25-1 and TRBJ2-5; D is possibly TRBD1 (5 bases). The germline V gene has CDR1 MGHDK and CDR2 SYGVNS. Trimming left V 3 bases short and J 2 bases short, with 10 bases between. The CDR3 covers 14 residues.

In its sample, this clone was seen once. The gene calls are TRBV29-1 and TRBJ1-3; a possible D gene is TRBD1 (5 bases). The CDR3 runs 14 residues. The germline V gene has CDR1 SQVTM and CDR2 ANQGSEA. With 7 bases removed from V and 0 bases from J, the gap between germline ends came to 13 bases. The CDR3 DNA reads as TGCAGCGCCCAGACAGTTAACTCTGGAAACACCATATATTTT. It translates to CSAQTVNSGNTIYF.

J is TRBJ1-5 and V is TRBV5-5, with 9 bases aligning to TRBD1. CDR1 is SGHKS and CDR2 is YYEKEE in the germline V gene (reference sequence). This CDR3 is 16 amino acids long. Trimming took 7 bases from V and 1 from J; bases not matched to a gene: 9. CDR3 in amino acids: CASQPTTGGSNQPQHF. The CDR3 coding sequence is TGTGCCAGCCAACCCACGACAGGGGGGAGCAATCAGCCCCAGCATTTT.

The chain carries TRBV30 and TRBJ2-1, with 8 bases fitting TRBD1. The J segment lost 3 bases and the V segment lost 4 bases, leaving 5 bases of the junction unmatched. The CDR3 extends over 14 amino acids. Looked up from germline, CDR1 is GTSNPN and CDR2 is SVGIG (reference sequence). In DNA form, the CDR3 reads TGTGCCTGGACAACAGGGGGAGGCTACAATGAGCAGTTCTTC. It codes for CAWTTGGGYNEQFF.

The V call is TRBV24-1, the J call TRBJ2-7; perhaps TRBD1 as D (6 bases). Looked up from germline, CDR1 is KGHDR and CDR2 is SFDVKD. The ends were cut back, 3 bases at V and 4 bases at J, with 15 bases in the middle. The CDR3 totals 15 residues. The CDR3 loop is CATSDPGQKRYEQYF. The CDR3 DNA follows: TGTGCCACCAGTGATCCTGGACAGAAAAGGTACGAGCAGTACTTC.

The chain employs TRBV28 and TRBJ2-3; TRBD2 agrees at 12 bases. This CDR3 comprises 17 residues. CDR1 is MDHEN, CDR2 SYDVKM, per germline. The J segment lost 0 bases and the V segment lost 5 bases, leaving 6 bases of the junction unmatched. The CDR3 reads CASSPRTSGMSTDTQYF. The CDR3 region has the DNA TGTGCCAGCAGTCCGAGGACTAGCGGGATGAGCACAGATACGCAGTATTTT.

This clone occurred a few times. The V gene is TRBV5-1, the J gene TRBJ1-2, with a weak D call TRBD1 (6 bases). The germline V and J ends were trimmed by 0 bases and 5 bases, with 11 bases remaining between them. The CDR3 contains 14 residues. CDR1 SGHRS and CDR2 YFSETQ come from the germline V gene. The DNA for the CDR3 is TGCGCCAGCAGCTTGGAAGGGGGATCTTATGGCTACACCTTC. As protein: CASSLEGGSYGYTF.

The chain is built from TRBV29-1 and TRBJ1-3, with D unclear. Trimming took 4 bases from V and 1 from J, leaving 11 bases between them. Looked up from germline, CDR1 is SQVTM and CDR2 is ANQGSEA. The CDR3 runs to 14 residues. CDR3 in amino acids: CSVGLQSSGNTIYF. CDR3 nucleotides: TGCAGCGTTGGTTTGCAGTCTTCTGGAAACACCATATATTTT.

CDR3 region: CSAGVRDTQYF. The CDR3 region has the DNA TGCAGCGCAGGAGTAAGGGATACGCAGTATTTT. The rearrangement joins TRBV29-1 to TRBJ2-3; no firm D call. Trimming cost V 7 bases and J 6 bases, with 11 bases left between them. This CDR3 has 11 residues. The germline gives CDR1 SQVTM, CDR2 ANQGSEA.

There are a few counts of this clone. The CDR3 nucleotides are TGCAGCGTTGTATTAGCGGGAGGGGTCACAGATACGCAGTATTTT. This sequence encodes CSVVLAGGVTDTQYF. The chain joins TRBV29-1 to TRBJ2-3, with 11 bases matching TRBD2. Germline trimming cut 4 bases from V and 2 bases from J; bases unmatched to any gene: 5. Per the germline V gene, CDR1 is SQVTM and CDR2 is ANQGSEA. This CDR3 comprises 15 residues.

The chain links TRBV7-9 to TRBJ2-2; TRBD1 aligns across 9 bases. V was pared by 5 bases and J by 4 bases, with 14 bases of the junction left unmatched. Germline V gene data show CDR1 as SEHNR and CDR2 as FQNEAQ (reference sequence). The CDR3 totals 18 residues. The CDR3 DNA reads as TGTGCCAGCAGCCCGGACAGGGGTCGGGAGCGCTTCACCGGGGAGCTGTTTTTT. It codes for CASSPDRGRERFTGELFF.

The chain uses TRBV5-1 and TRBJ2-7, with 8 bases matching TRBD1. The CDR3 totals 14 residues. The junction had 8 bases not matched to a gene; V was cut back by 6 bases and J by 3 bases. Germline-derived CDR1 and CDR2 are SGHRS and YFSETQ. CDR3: CASTGQGLVYEQYF. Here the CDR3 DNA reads TGCGCCAGCACCGGACAGGGTTTGGTCTACGAGCAGTACTTC.

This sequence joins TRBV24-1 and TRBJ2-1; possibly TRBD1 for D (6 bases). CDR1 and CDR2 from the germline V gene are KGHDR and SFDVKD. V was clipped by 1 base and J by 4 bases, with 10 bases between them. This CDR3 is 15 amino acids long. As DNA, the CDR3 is TGTGCCACCAGTGATTTAGGGGGTCGTTACAATGAGCAGTTCTTC. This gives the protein CATSDLGGRYNEQFF.

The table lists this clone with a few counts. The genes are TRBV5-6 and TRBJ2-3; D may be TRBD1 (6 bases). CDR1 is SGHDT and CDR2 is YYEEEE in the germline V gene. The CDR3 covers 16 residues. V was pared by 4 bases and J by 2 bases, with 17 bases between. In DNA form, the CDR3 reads TGTGCCAGCAGCAATCAGAACAGGGTATACACAGATACGCAGTATTTT. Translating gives CASSNQNRVYTDTQYF.

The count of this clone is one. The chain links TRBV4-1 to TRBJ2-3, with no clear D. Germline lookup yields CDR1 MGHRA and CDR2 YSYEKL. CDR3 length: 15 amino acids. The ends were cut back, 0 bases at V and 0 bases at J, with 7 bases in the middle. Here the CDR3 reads CASSQDQSSTDTQYF. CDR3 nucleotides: TGCGCCAGCAGCCAAGATCAAAGCAGCACAGATACGCAGTATTTT.